This T cell receptor beta chain was recovered during a study of blood T cell repertoires in COVID-19. Overall study context: Sample material is recorded as cDNA or gDNA derived from T cells, B-cell-depleted T cells, or PBMCs.

Germline loops: CDR1 SEHNR, CDR2 FQNEAQ (reference sequence). Losses at the gene ends were 6 bases for V and 3 bases for J; bases not matched to a gene: 5. The CDR3 is 15 residues long. Individuals aged roughly 18 to 95 years were recruited from about two dozen US areas. Participant reports of clinical history set cohort assignment. Each recovered donor of Cohort 3 presented with two negative PCRs, clearance, or symptom resolution. Method: immunoSEQ multiplex PCR; TCRdb's copy keeps in-frame clones and lacks some. The sample includes about 300,000 clones, 75% to 90% of them seen just once. The chain joins TRBV7-9 to TRBJ2-2; TRBD2 matches at 9 bases. The source of this sequence is a man younger than 40 who had recovered from COVID-19. Material: PBMCs or T cells enriched from blood (not recorded which). This CDR3 reads CASSLSGGYTGELFF. Here the CDR3 DNA reads TGTGCCAGCAGTCTTAGCGGGGGATACACCGGGGAGCTGTTTTTT.